These 27 T cell receptor beta chains originate from one sample sequenced in a study of memory CD4+ T cells and cytomegalovirus serostatus. The sort gate was single viable CD3+CD4+CD8-CD45RO+ cells for memory CD4+ T cells. This table comes from immunoSEQ multiplex PCR, and its TCRdb copy is limited to in-frame clones, with some not included. The table has approximately 40,000 clones, roughly three quarters seen once. Input material: memory CD4+ T cells from blood. The origin of the receptors is an adult in good health and CMV-seronegative.

In this sample, this clone turned up once. The V call is TRBV6-1, the J call TRBJ2-2, with 10 bases fitting TRBD1. The V and J ends lost 9 bases and 4 bases, in that order; junction bases with no gene match: 8. Germline V gene lookup returns CDR1 MNHNS and CDR2 SASEGT. There are 15 residues in the CDR3. The CDR3 DNA reads as TGTGCCAGTGCGACAGGGGGCATCTTCACCGGGGAGCTGTTTTTT. Translation: CASATGGIFTGELFF.

The CDR3 DNA follows: TGTGCCAGCAGCCTAGACAGGGTAAAGGAAAAACTGTTTTTT. Residues: CASSLDRVKEKLFF. The rearrangement links TRBV6-1 to TRBJ1-4; 7 bases agree with TRBD1. Germline-derived CDR1 and CDR2 are MNHNS and SASEGT. This CDR3 region has 14 residues. Trimming took 6 bases from V and 8 from J; bases not matched to a gene: 9.

The chain joins TRBV14 to TRBJ1-4, with D unresolved. This CDR3 spans 16 amino acids. The V gene lost 3 bases and the J gene lost 5 bases, with 16 bases spanning the gap. Germline V gene data show CDR1 as SGHDN and CDR2 as FVKESK. The CDR3 DNA sequence: TGTGCCAGCAGCCAGCGACCCGATTGGCCCAATGAAAAACTGTTTTTT. Protein sequence: CASSQRPDWPNEKLFF.

This clone rates as medium-sized (0.01 to 0.1%). This CDR3 is also generated by other DNA sequences in the sample. The rearrangement joins TRBV19 to TRBJ1-3; D perhaps matches TRBD1 (5 bases). The CDR3 spans 15 residues. CDR1 is LNHDA and CDR2 is SQIVND in the germline V gene (reference sequence). V was shortened by 6 bases and J by 0 bases, with 12 bases between the two germline ends. The CDR3 nucleotides are TGTGCCAGTAGACTAGACAGAAGCTCTGGAAACACCATATATTTT. It translates to CASRLDRSSGNTIYF.

This chain uses TRBV27 with TRBJ2-5; 15 bases are a match to TRBD2. Germline values: CDR1 MNHEY, CDR2 SMNVEV (reference sequence). Trimming removed 5 bases from V and 9 bases from J; junction bases left unmatched: 7. The CDR3 sequence is 15 residues long. The CDR3 coding sequence is TGTGCCAGCAGTCCCCGCGGACTAGCGGGGGGGTCCCAGTACTTC. This translates into CASSPRGLAGGSQYF.

The chain uses TRBV5-1 and TRBJ1-2; D may be TRBD1 (6 bases). The CDR3 extends over 15 amino acids. Germline-derived CDR1 and CDR2 are SGHRS and YFSETQ. V gave up 4 bases and J gave up 2 bases, with 15 bases separating them. The chain's CDR3 is CASSLEPGHNYGYTF. For the CDR3, the DNA is TGCGCCAGCAGCCTCGAGCCGGGACACAACTATGGCTACACCTTC.

This sequence joins TRBV5-1 and TRBJ2-4; D not certain. CDR1 and CDR2 from the germline V gene are SGHRS and YFSETQ. The CDR3 has 14 amino acids. Trimming took off 0 bases at V and 12 bases at J, with 16 bases between the two ends. The CDR3: CASSLGTQSHSQYF. The CDR3 DNA reads TGCGCCAGCAGCTTGGGGACGCAGTCCCATAGTCAGTACTTC.

The chain recombines TRBV21-1 with TRBJ2-7; the DNA was not used to check the table's D call, TRBD2. TRBV21-1 is noted as a pseudogene. The CDR3 totals 16 residues. CDR3 sequence: CASSIVLAGGRSEQYF. The CDR3 nucleotides are TGTGCCAGCAGCATCGTTCTAGCGGGGGGCCGCTCCGAGCAGTACTTC.

CDR3 in amino acids: CASSPDRVSPLHF. As DNA, the CDR3 is TGTGCCAGTAGTCCCGACAGGGTATCACCCCTCCACTTT. The rearrangement links TRBV19 to TRBJ1-6; 7 bases agree with TRBD1. Looked up from germline, CDR1 is LNHDA and CDR2 is SQIVND (reference sequence). The length of the CDR3 is 13 residues. V gave up 5 bases and J gave up 10 bases; unmatched junction bases: 5.

The chain couples TRBV7-8 to TRBJ1-2; tentatively, D is TRBD1 (5 bases). Germline loops: CDR1 SGHVS, CDR2 FQNEAQ. The CDR3 is made up of 15 amino acids. V lost 0 bases to trimming and J lost 4 bases, with 12 bases between them. The CDR3 spells CASSLAGGDSYGYTF. The CDR3 DNA reads as TGTGCCAGCAGCTTAGCAGGCGGGGACTCCTATGGCTACACCTTC.

The chain links TRBV28 to TRBJ1-5; no firm D call. Between the trimmed V and J ends, which lost 5 bases and 4 bases, there was a span of 15 bases. Germline V CDR1 and CDR2: MDHEN, SYDVKM. The CDR3 runs to 15 residues. CDR3 bases: TGTGCCAGCAGTCCCCCGAGCAGTCTTAATCAGCCCCAGCATTTT. Its translation: CASSPPSSLNQPQHF.

The sample holds one count of this clone. V gene TRBV2 combines with J gene TRBJ2-2; TRBD1 might be the D (6 bases). V gave up 5 bases and J gave up 4 bases, with 14 bases separating them. This CDR3 has 15 amino acids. CDR1 and CDR2 from the germline V gene are SNHLY and FYNNEI. In DNA form, the CDR3 reads TGTGCCAGCAGTTCCGGGACACTAACCACCGGGGAGCTGTTTTTT. The encoded protein is CASSSGTLTTGELFF.

V gene TRBV5-1 combines with J gene TRBJ2-7; TRBD1 agrees at 9 bases. CDR1 and CDR2 from the germline V gene are SGHRS and YFSETQ. V dropped 3 bases and J dropped 5; count of bases not matched to a gene: 12. The CDR3 runs 16 residues. The CDR3 sequence: CASSSAGTGRTDEQYF. The CDR3, as DNA: TGCGCCAGCAGCTCAGCCGGGACAGGGAGGACGGACGAGCAGTACTTC. The full variable domain, its missing parts supplied by reference TRBV5-1 and TRBJ2-7, is KAGVTQTPRYLIKTRGQQVTLSCSPISGHRSVSWYQQTPGQGLQFLFEYFSETQRNKGNFPGRFSGRQFSNSRSEMNVSTLELGDSALYLCASSSAGTGRTDEQYFGPGTRLTVT.

The genes are TRBV7-6 and TRBJ1-3; a weak D match, TRBD1 (5 bases). This CDR3 has 16 residues. Trimming took 5 bases from V and 1 from J, leaving 15 bases between them. Germline assignment: CDR1 SGHVS and CDR2 FNYEAQ. The DNA of the CDR3 is TGTGCCAGCAGCAGTCCGGGACGCACTTCTGGAAACACCATATATTTT. Its translation: CASSSPGRTSGNTIYF.

Regarding this clone: The same CDR3 arises from other DNA sequences in this sample as well. The chain joins TRBV5-1 to TRBJ1-1; D is uncertain. This CDR3 has 14 residues. Germline values: CDR1 SGHRS, CDR2 YFSETQ. Trimming removed 5 bases from V and 4 bases from J, with 15 bases in between. CDR3 DNA sequence: TGCGCCAGCAGTTACCTGGAAGAAGGCACTGAAGCTTTCTTT. This encodes CASSYLEEGTEAFF.

The chain couples TRBV18 to TRBJ1-4; D perhaps matches TRBD1 (5 bases). Germline V gives CDR1 KGHSH, CDR2 LQKENI. The CDR3 consists of 12 residues. V lost 6 bases to trimming and J lost 5 bases, with 7 bases between them. CDR3 residues: CASSQGNEKLFF. Here the CDR3 DNA reads TGTGCCAGCTCTCAGGGAAATGAAAAACTGTTTTTT.

The chain uses TRBV11-1 and TRBJ2-7, with D perhaps TRBD1 (6 bases). The V end was cut by 3 bases, the J end by 5 bases, with 11 bases between. The germline V gene has CDR1 SGHAT and CDR2 FQDESV (reference sequence). This CDR3 has 13 amino acids. This CDR3 reads CASSFEGDNEQYF. The CDR3 nucleotides are TGTGCCAGCAGCTTTGAGGGGGACAACGAGCAGTACTTC.

This rearrangement joins TRBV6-4 to TRBJ2-1, with no clear D. Germline V gives CDR1 MRHNA, CDR2 SNTAGT. There are 11 residues in the CDR3. V lost 7 bases and J 6 bases, leaving 7 bases between the germline ends. The CDR3 reads CASMQINEQFF. CDR3 nucleotides: TGTGCCAGCATGCAGATCAATGAGCAGTTCTTC.

The rearrangement links TRBV18 to TRBJ2-1; possibly TRBD1 for D (6 bases). Germline CDR1 and CDR2: KGHSH and LQKENI. CDR3 length equals 12 residues. V lost 2 bases and J lost 10, with 9 bases in between. As DNA, the CDR3 is TGTGCCAGCTCACCAACCGACAGGGAGCAGTTCTTC. This codes for CASSPTDREQFF.

The chain combines TRBV28 with TRBJ1-5, with D unresolved. The germline V gene has CDR1 MDHEN and CDR2 SYDVKM. The V end was cut by 6 bases, the J end by 6 bases, with 9 bases between. The CDR3 consists of 12 residues. CDR3 coding DNA: TGTGCCAGCAGCTCGACTAGTCAGCCCCAGCATTTT. Its protein is CASSSTSQPQHF. The full variable domain, with the rest looked up from reference TRBV28 and TRBJ1-5, is DVKVTQSSRYLVKRTGEKVFLECVQDMDHENMFWYRQDPGLGLRLIYFSYDVKMKEKGDIPEGYSVSREKKERFSLILESASTNQTSMYLCASSSTSQPQHFGDGTRLSIL.

CDR3 amino acids: CASRTRGYNSPLHF. In DNA form, the CDR3 reads TGTGCCAGTAGAACGAGGGGCTATAATTCACCCCTCCACTTT. The chain has TRBV7-2 and TRBJ1-6, with TRBD1 as a possible D gene (5 bases). The CDR3 consists of 14 residues. V was trimmed by 9 bases and J by 3 bases, leaving 12 bases between them. CDR1 is SGHTA and CDR2 is FQGNSA in the germline V gene.

This clone occurred a few times. The chain uses TRBV7-2 and TRBJ1-5, with D uncertain. This CDR3 comprises 13 residues. CDR1 SGHTA and CDR2 FQGNSA come from the germline V gene. Trimming stripped 4 bases from V and 4 bases from J, with 8 bases between. The CDR3, as DNA: TGTGCCAGCAGCTCCTCCCCTAATCAGCCCCAGCATTTT. Translated, it gives CASSSSPNQPQHF.

In DNA, the CDR3 is TGTGCCAGCACACTGGTTAGGGGTGAAAAACTGTTTTTT. Translation: CASTLVRGEKLFF. V usage is TRBV2 and J usage is TRBJ1-4; TRBD1 might be the D (5 bases). Trimming took 7 bases from V and 7 from J, leaving 13 bases between them. The germline gives CDR1 SNHLY, CDR2 FYNNEI. This CDR3 is 13 amino acids long.

This clone was recorded only once. CDR3 nucleotide sequence: TGTGCCAGTAGTATACGGCCAGAGGACACTGAAGCTTTCTTT. It encodes CASSIRPEDTEAFF. V usage is TRBV19 and J usage is TRBJ1-1, with D unclear. V gave up 2 bases and J gave up 3 bases, with 10 bases separating them. The CDR3 consists of 14 residues. CDR1 and CDR2 (germline): LNHDA, SQIVND (reference sequence).

This clone was observed once. The chain employs TRBV29-1 and TRBJ2-5; perhaps TRBD2 as D (6 bases). Germline CDR1 reads SQVTM; CDR2 reads ANQGSEA. This CDR3 has 12 residues. The V gene lost 7 bases and the J gene lost 3 bases, with 12 bases spanning the gap. The CDR3 loop is CSGGAGKETQYF. DNA of the CDR3: TGCAGCGGAGGGGCGGGGAAAGAGACCCAGTACTTC.

DNA for the CDR3: TGTGCCAGCAGTGACGAGTACCCACAAGAGACCCAGTACTTC. Encoded protein: CASSDEYPQETQYF. The rearrangement links TRBV6-1 to TRBJ2-5; D is unresolved. Germline-derived CDR1 and CDR2 are MNHNS and SASEGT. The length of the CDR3 is 14 residues. Trimming took 3 bases from V and 2 from J, leaving 10 bases between them.

The chain links TRBV4-1 to TRBJ2-3; no definite D call. The V and J ends lost 4 bases and 4 bases respectively, with 9 bases between them. Germline lookup yields CDR1 MGHRA and CDR2 YSYEKL. The CDR3 is made up of 13 amino acids. This CDR3 reads CASSLSPADTQYF. In nucleotides, the CDR3 is TGCGCCAGCAGCCTCTCCCCGGCAGATACGCAGTATTTT.